The rows below give T cell receptor beta chains drawn from one sample of a study of CD8 T cells in Susac syndrome. TCRdb called the immunoSEQ multiplex PCR reads again in MiXCR, with one record for every CDR3 protein. The data show about 130,000 distinct CDR3 sequences, with about 94% seen just once and approximately 0.12% held by the top ten. The source material was CD4+ T cells from PBMCs. Source of these receptors: a human donor with multiple sclerosis. CDR3s include the opening cysteine and the closing phenylalanine or tryptophan. D genes are given only for firm matches. Not all rows give a size; the values are once, few, many and, for expanded clones, a class.

abundance	d_gene	v_gene	j_gene	CDR3aa	CDR3nt
NA	NA	TRBV4-2	TRBJ2-1	CASSQVGGRGYNEQFF	TGTGCCAGCAGCCAAGTGGGGGGCCGGGGGTACAATGAGCAGTTCTTC
NA	TRBD1	TRBV27	TRBJ1-2	CASGYYRGLNYGYTF	TGTGCCAGCGGCTATTACAGGGGCCTTAACTATGGCTACACCTTC
NA	NA	TRBV29-1	TRBJ1-2	CSVRRAGYGYTF	TGCAGCGTTAGGAGGGCTGGGTATGGCTACACCTTC
NA	NA	TRBV19	TRBJ1-5	CASSQRRQSSPYSNQPQHF	TGTGCCAGTAGCCAGCGCCGTCAGTCCTCTCCGTATAGCAATCAGCCCCAGCATTTT
NA	NA	TRBV6-5	TRBJ1-1	CASSSRRGPMNTEAFF	TGTGCCAGCAGTTCCCGCAGGGGACCGATGAACACTGAAGCTTTCTTT
NA	NA	TRBV6-5	TRBJ2-3	CASGRRSQNTQYF	TGTGCCAGTGGTCGTAGGTCCCAGAATACGCAGTATTTT
NA	NA	TRBV9	TRBJ1-2	CASSVGLGSHGYTF	TGTGCCAGCAGCGTGGGACTCGGTAGCCATGGCTACACCTTC
NA	NA	TRBV7-2	TRBJ2-7	CASSQDPSKQYF	TGTGCCAGCAGCCAGGACCCATCGAAGCAGTACTTC
once	NA	TRBV19	TRBJ1-1	CASSNLLSSTEAFF	TGTGCCAGTAGTAACCTCCTTTCGAGCACTGAAGCTTTCTTT
NA	NA	TRBV7-6	TRBJ2-4	CASSPTLGAKNIQYF	TGTGCCAGCAGCCCCACTTTAGGGGCCAAAAACATTCAGTACTTC
NA	NA	TRBV28	TRBJ2-4	CASSVVPRDFQYF	TGTGCCAGCAGTGTAGTCCCTCGGGACTTTCAGTACTTC
NA	NA	TRBV30	TRBJ2-3	CAWGGLTSTDTQYF	TGTGCCTGGGGGGGCCTTACTAGCACAGATACGCAGTATTTT
NA	TRBD1	TRBV5-4	TRBJ1-1	CASSLPGQEIDEAFF	TGTGCCAGCAGCTTACCGGGACAGGAAATTGATGAAGCTTTCTTT
NA	NA	TRBV10-1	TRBJ2-1	CASSPTLRSSYNEQFF	TGCGCCAGCAGCCCGACTCTTCGAAGCTCCTACAATGAGCAGTTCTTC
NA	TRBD1	TRBV12-3/TRBV12-4	TRBJ1-2	CASSFGQAYGYTF	TGTGCCAGCAGTTTTGGACAGGCCTATGGCTACACCTTC
NA	TRBD2	TRBV29-1	TRBJ2-6	CSVDSGGPGANVLTF	TGCAGCGTTGACTCGGGGGGGCCCGGGGCCAACGTCCTGACTTTC
NA	NA	TRBV7-2	TRBJ1-2	CASSLDSARTF	TGTGCCAGCAGCTTGGACAGTGCGCGAACCTTC
NA	NA	TRBV12-3/TRBV12-4	TRBJ1-5	CASSLGENQPQHF	TGTGCCAGCAGTTTAGGGGAAAATCAGCCCCAGCATTTT
NA	TRBD2	TRBV6-2/TRBV6-3	TRBJ2-5	CASKISGGQETQYF	TGTGCCAGCAAAATCTCGGGGGGGCAAGAGACCCAGTACTTC
NA	NA	TRBV19	TRBJ1-1	CASSGIGDTEAFF	TGTGCCAGTAGTGGGATCGGGGACACTGAAGCTTTCTTT
NA	NA	TRBV25-1	TRBJ2-3	CASSESKSTDTQYF	TGTGCCAGCAGTGAATCCAAGAGCACAGATACGCAGTATTTT
NA	TRBD1	TRBV7-2	TRBJ1-5	CASSQVQGANQPQHF	TGTGCCAGCAGCCAAGTACAGGGGGCTAATCAGCCCCAGCATTTT
NA	TRBD1	TRBV9	TRBJ1-1	CASSAGTGRTEAFF	TGTGCCAGCAGCGCGGGGACAGGGCGGACTGAAGCTTTCTTT
few	NA	TRBV6-5	TRBJ1-1	CASSFLLGAQTEAFF	TGTGCCAGCAGTTTCTTATTGGGGGCGCAAACTGAAGCTTTCTTT
NA	NA	TRBV5-1	TRBJ1-1	CASSLRVPGAEAFF	TGCGCCAGCAGCTTGAGGGTCCCGGGCGCTGAAGCTTTCTTT
NA	NA	TRBV6-5	TRBJ1-2	CASSEEGVYGYTF	TGTGCCAGCAGTGAAGAGGGGGTATATGGCTACACCTTC
NA	NA	TRBV10-2	TRBJ2-7	CASSENSYEQYF	TGCGCCAGCAGTGAGAACAGTTACGAGCAGTACTTC
NA	NA	TRBV19	TRBJ2-1	CASSIYNEQFF	TGTGCCAGTAGTATTTACAATGAGCAGTTCTTC
once	TRBD2	TRBV30	TRBJ2-2	CAWSSSASGTAGELFF	TGTGCCTGGAGTAGCTCGGCTAGCGGGACCGCCGGGGAGCTGTTTTTT
NA	TRBD1	TRBV7-3	TRBJ2-5	CASSRTGGGETQYF	TGTGCCAGTTCCCGGACAGGGGGAGGGGAGACCCAGTACTTC
NA	NA	TRBV20-1	TRBJ2-1	CSASPPTGGHNEQFF	TGCAGTGCTAGCCCACCCACAGGCGGGCACAATGAGCAGTTCTTC
few	TRBD1	TRBV19	TRBJ2-5	CASSPGQGLQETQYF	TGTGCCAGTAGTCCGGGACAGGGCTTACAAGAGACCCAGTACTTC
once	NA	TRBV25-1	TRBJ2-5	CASRRGEETQYF	TGTGCCAGCCGGAGGGGGGAAGAGACCCAGTACTTC
NA	NA	TRBV30	TRBJ1-1	CAWSVWGRLDTEAFF	TGTGCCTGGAGTGTCTGGGGGCGCTTGGACACTGAAGCTTTCTTT
NA	NA	TRBV7-6	TRBJ2-3	CASSLDAASDTQYF	TGTGCCAGCAGCTTAGATGCCGCCTCAGATACGCAGTATTTT